This entry is about one TCR beta chain. Antigen unknown. This sample was taken from a study of cytomegalovirus exposure and HLA in healthy donors. Germline V lookup: CDR1 MGHRA, CDR2 YSYEKL. The CDR3 is 14 residues long. V shed 0 bases and J shed 7 bases, with 13 bases lying between them. 13 Jbeta primers and 60 Vbeta primers were used for the PCR. Profiled with immunoSEQ multiplex PCR; TCRdb holds only in-frame clones, not every one. The sample holds nearly 110,000 clones, 60% to 80% seen once. Study-wide findings and caveats: Some TCR beta chains (approximately 180 of them) were listed as cytomegalovirus-associated.

This clonotype originated in a man between 18 and 35 years old in good health and CMV-seronegative. What was sequenced was PBMCs. The V gene is TRBV4-1, the J gene TRBJ2-7; D is perhaps TRBD2 (5 bases). The CDR3 loop is CASSQDRMDWEQYF. The CDR3 region has the DNA TGCGCCAGCAGCCAAGATCGGATGGACTGGGAGCAGTACTTC.